The sequence of this T cell receptor beta chain was determined in a study of cytomegalovirus exposure and HLA in healthy donors. The study, taken as a whole, reports: When analyzed later, a missense DCLRE1C variant was found to be linked to TCR beta V- and J-gene trimming.

Amplification used 60 Vbeta primers and 13 Jbeta primers. Libraries were prepared by immunoSEQ multiplex PCR; TCRdb keeps only in-frame clonotypes and omits some of them. Of about 160,000 clones listed, approximately 79% are singletons. A remark on this clone: Its antigen is as yet unknown.

This TCR came from a man aged 40-49 years in good health and CMV-seropositive. Sequenced sample: PBMCs.

The CDR3 spells CASSRRDRTYTEAFF. The CDR3 DNA reads as TGTGCCAGCTCCCGGAGAGACAGAACCTACACTGAAGCTTTCTTT. V is TRBV18 and J is TRBJ1-1; D might be TRBD1 (5 bases). This CDR3 contains 15 residues. Per the germline V gene, CDR1 is KGHSH and CDR2 is LQKENI. V was pared by 6 bases and J by 3 bases, with 17 bases between.